One sample yielded the 29 T cell receptor beta chains listed below, sequenced in a study of blood T cell repertoires in COVID-19 (dated by TCRdb to 2019 to 2021). Libraries were made using the immunoSEQ multiplex PCR assay. Here the immuneACCESS table is served through TCRdb, limited to in-frame sequences with V and J called. Missing clones are a known gap in these copies; in checked studies unresolved V genes cover under half, and the rest lacks a known reason. This sample holds fewer than 250,000 clones; roughly 84% were observed only once. The ten largest clones capture just under 20% of the sample. Material: peripheral blood. These receptors all come from a man in his thirties or forties with active or convalescent COVID-19.

The chain recombines TRBV7-8 with TRBJ2-1, with D perhaps matching TRBD1 (7 bases). This CDR3 contains 16 residues. The V and J ends lost 5 bases and 9 bases respectively, with 23 bases between them. CDR1 and CDR2 from the germline V gene are SGHVS and FQNEAQ. Here the CDR3 DNA reads TGTGCCAGCAGCCCCGTTGGGACAGCTCACGGGGGTGAGCAGTTCTTC. Its translation: CASSPVGTAHGGEQFF.

The V call is TRBV18, the J call TRBJ2-1, with D perhaps TRBD1 (5 bases). Germline V gene lookup returns CDR1 KGHSH and CDR2 LQKENI. Trimming cost V 3 bases and J 3 bases, with 6 bases left between them. The CDR3 sequence is 13 residues long. The CDR3 DNA is TGTGCCAGCTCACCCCAGGGCTACAATGAGCAGTTCTTC. Amino acids: CASSPQGYNEQFF.

The CDR3 loop is CASSQSKSASNQPQHF. CDR3 DNA sequence: TGCGCCAGCAGTCAATCGAAGTCTGCGAGCAATCAGCCCCAGCATTTT. The rearrangement links TRBV23-1 to TRBJ1-5; D is unresolved. TRBV23-1 is an open reading frame, and its role is uncertain. The V and J ends lost 0 bases and 1 base respectively, with 10 bases between them. This CDR3 comprises 16 residues.

This clone turned up a few times. This chain links TRBV6-5 with TRBJ2-7; tentatively, D is TRBD2 (5 bases). Germline V CDR1 and CDR2: MNHEY, SVGAGI. V gave up 6 bases and J gave up 6 bases, with 21 bases separating them. The CDR3 extends over 15 amino acids. CDR3 coding DNA: TGTGCCAGCAGAAACGGACTCGCGGCCACTACCGAGCAGTACTTC. Protein product: CASRNGLAATTEQYF.

V is TRBV4-2 and J is TRBJ2-7; D gene ambiguous. CDR1 and CDR2 from the germline V gene are LGHNA and YNFKEQ. Trimming cost V 4 bases and J 0 bases, with 16 bases left between them. The CDR3 is made up of 16 amino acids. The chain's CDR3 is CASSPGDSRSSYEQYF. The DNA for the CDR3 is TGTGCCAGCAGCCCCGGAGACTCCCGAAGCTCCTACGAGCAGTACTTC.

The chain joins TRBV5-1 to TRBJ2-2; TRBD2 aligns across 12 bases. Germline CDR1 is SGHRS and CDR2 is YFSETQ. J was trimmed by 8 bases and V by 6 bases; bases with no gene match: 8. The CDR3 is made up of 15 amino acids. CDR3 coding DNA: TGCGCCAGCACCCGAAGGACTAGCGGGATTGGGGAGCTGTTTTTT. Translating gives CASTRRTSGIGELFF.

The genes are TRBV29-1 and TRBJ2-4; D is ambiguous. Trimming removed 4 bases at V and 3 bases at J, with 10 bases between. CDR1 SQVTM and CDR2 ANQGSEA come from the germline V gene. This CDR3 has 13 amino acids. The DNA of the CDR3 is TGCAGCGTTGTGGCGGTGCTCAAAAACATTCAGTACTTC. Translation: CSVVAVLKNIQYF.

The chain combines TRBV27 with TRBJ1-3, with 9 bases fitting TRBD1. With V trimmed by 6 bases and J by 2 bases, 2 bases remained unmatched. The CDR3 has 14 residues. Germline assignment: CDR1 MNHEY and CDR2 SMNVEV (reference sequence). The CDR3 spells CASSRQGAGNTIYF. The CDR3 DNA reads as TGTGCCAGCAGCCGACAGGGGGCTGGAAACACCATATATTTT.

The rearrangement uses TRBV27 and TRBJ1-1; no definite D call. Germline V gives CDR1 MNHEY, CDR2 SMNVEV (reference sequence). The CDR3 loop spans 11 amino acids. V lost 8 bases and J lost 4, with 8 bases in between. The CDR3 DNA reads as TGTGCCAGCGGCTCAGGCACTGAAGCTTTCTTT. Translated: CASGSGTEAFF.

This clone is classed as medium-sized. The rearrangement joins TRBV28 to TRBJ1-4; TRBD1 might be the D (5 bases). This CDR3 spans 15 amino acids. Trimming stripped 7 bases from V and 3 bases from J, with 15 bases between. Germline CDR1 is MDHEN and CDR2 is SYDVKM. The CDR3: CASNSPYRSNEKLFF. CDR3 nucleotide sequence: TGTGCCAGCAATTCCCCCTACAGGTCTAATGAAAAACTGTTTTTT.

The chain recombines TRBV2 with TRBJ1-1, with D unresolved. The CDR3 covers 11 residues. V was pared by 7 bases and J by 1 base, with 4 bases between. Germline assignment: CDR1 SNHLY and CDR2 FYNNEI. The CDR3 coding sequence is TGTGCCAGCACTCCGAACACTGAAGCTTTCTTT. Amino acid sequence: CASTPNTEAFF.

The chain carries TRBV5-4 and TRBJ2-2; 7 bases match TRBD2. Looked up from germline, CDR1 is SGHNT and CDR2 is YYREEE (reference sequence). This CDR3 has 13 residues. V was pared by 2 bases and J by 7 bases, with 2 bases of the junction left unmatched. CDR3 region: CASSFRTSGELFF. The CDR3 bases are TGTGCCAGCAGCTTCAGGACTAGCGGGGAGCTGTTTTTT.

The chain is built from TRBV25-1 and TRBJ2-7; perhaps TRBD1 as D (5 bases). Germline-derived CDR1 and CDR2 are MGHDK and SYGVNS. This CDR3 has 12 amino acids. The V gene lost 3 bases and the J gene lost 6 bases, with 9 bases spanning the gap. CDR3 bases: TGTGCCAGCAGTGACTCGACAGCCGAGCAGTACTTC. Residues: CASSDSTAEQYF.

CDR3 bases: TGCGCCAGCAGTCAATCCGGACAGACCAATTCACCCCTCCACTTT. Protein sequence: CASSQSGQTNSPLHF. The chain carries TRBV23-1 and TRBJ1-6; D possibly corresponds to TRBD1 (6 bases). TRBV23-1 is an open reading frame, and its role is uncertain. Trimming took off 0 bases at V and 7 bases at J, with 10 bases between the two ends. This CDR3 is 15 amino acids long.

The chain has TRBV4-1 and TRBJ1-6; D gene ambiguous. This CDR3 is 16 amino acids long. The V end was cut by 4 bases, the J end by 1 base, with 11 bases between. Germline CDR1 is MGHRA and CDR2 is YSYEKL. The CDR3 region is CASSLSPGSYNSPLHF. The CDR3 nucleotides read TGCGCCAGCAGCCTCTCCCCCGGGTCCTATAATTCACCCCTCCACTTT.

This chain joins TRBV5-1 and TRBJ2-3, with a possible D match to TRBD2 (5 bases). Germline V CDR1 and CDR2: SGHRS, YFSETQ. CDR3 length: 14 amino acids. V lost 3 bases and J 2 bases, leaving 10 bases between the germline ends. CDR3 bases: TGCGCCAGCAGCTCAGCGGCGACCACAGATACGCAGTATTTT. Translation: CASSSAATTDTQYF. The whole variable domain, remainder taken from reference TRBV5-1 and TRBJ2-3, is KAGVTQTPRYLIKTRGQQVTLSCSPISGHRSVSWYQQTPGQGLQFLFEYFSETQRNKGNFPGRFSGRQFSNSRSEMNVSTLELGDSALYLCASSSAATTDTQYFGPGTRLTVL.

The chain links TRBV28 to TRBJ2-3; tentatively, D is TRBD1 (5 bases). V gave up 5 bases and J gave up 5 bases, with 17 bases separating them. The germline CDR1 and CDR2 sequences are MDHEN and SYDVKM. The CDR3 is made up of 15 amino acids. DNA of the CDR3: TGTGCCAGCAGTAGGGGTTTAGGGGCAGAAGATACGCAGTATTTT. Translated: CASSRGLGAEDTQYF. The complete variable domain, with remaining parts taken from reference TRBV28 and TRBJ2-3, reads DVKVTQSSRYLVKRTGEKVFLECVQDMDHENMFWYRQDPGLGLRLIYFSYDVKMKEKGDIPEGYSVSREKKERFSLILESASTNQTSMYLCASSRGLGAEDTQYFGPGTRLTVL.

This chain links TRBV28 with TRBJ1-1; D is undetermined. CDR3 length: 14 amino acids. Germline CDR1 reads MDHEN; CDR2 reads SYDVKM. The V end lost 7 bases, the J end lost 3 bases, and 15 bases lay between the germline ends. The CDR3 DNA follows: TGTGCCAGCACTCAAAACCCTAGTTACACTGAAGCTTTCTTT. It codes for CASTQNPSYTEAFF. Looking up the rest from reference TRBV28 and TRBJ1-1 gives the full variable domain: DVKVTQSSRYLVKRTGEKVFLECVQDMDHENMFWYRQDPGLGLRLIYFSYDVKMKEKGDIPEGYSVSREKKERFSLILESASTNQTSMYLCASTQNPSYTEAFFGQGTRLTVV.

The V call is TRBV25-1, the J call TRBJ2-3; the D gene is possibly TRBD2 (5 bases). V lost 5 bases and J lost 2, with 17 bases in between. Germline values: CDR1 MGHDK, CDR2 SYGVNS. The CDR3 has 16 amino acids. CDR3 amino acids: CASSFGLSHPTDTQYF. The CDR3, as DNA: TGTGCCAGCAGTTTCGGACTCTCCCATCCCACAGATACGCAGTATTTT.

The chain is built from TRBV9 and TRBJ2-1, with D maybe TRBD1 (5 bases). V gave up 0 bases and J gave up 4 bases, with 11 bases separating them. Germline V gene sequence: CDR1 SGDLS, CDR2 YYNGEE. The CDR3 covers 15 residues. CDR3 DNA sequence: TGTGCCAGCAGCGTAGAACAGGAACCTTACAATGAGCAGTTCTTC. Its translation: CASSVEQEPYNEQFF.

About this clone: One end of the junction does not line up with germline, which may come from a read error. The V and J genes are TRBV20-1 and TRBJ1-2; TRBD1 might be the D (6 bases). CDR1 and CDR2 (germline): DFQATT, SNEGSKA (reference sequence). This CDR3 has 9 amino acids. CDR3 sequence (DNA): TGCAGTGCAAGGACAGCGACGGACTTC. Translated: CSARTATDF.

This clone came up a few times. V is TRBV24-1 and J is TRBJ1-1; 8 nucleotides match TRBD1. Germline assignment: CDR1 KGHDR and CDR2 SFDVKD. This CDR3 region has 15 residues. Trimming at V came to 9 bases and at J to 1 base, leaving 9 bases not matched to a gene. CDR3 DNA sequence: TGTGCCACCCGGGCTTCAGGGGGCGCGAACACTGAAGCTTTCTTT. It translates to CATRASGGANTEAFF.

The chain uses TRBV9 and TRBJ2-2, with D possibly TRBD2 on 6 matching bases. Germline V gene sequence: CDR1 SGDLS, CDR2 YYNGEE. Between the trimmed V and J ends, which lost 0 bases and 6 bases, there was a span of 9 bases. CDR3 size: 14 residues. The CDR3 reads CASSVGGDPGELFF. For the CDR3, the DNA is TGTGCCAGCAGCGTAGGGGGGGATCCCGGGGAGCTGTTTTTT.

This clone was recorded a few times. V is TRBV9 and J is TRBJ1-4, with D unclear. V shed 1 base and J shed 6 bases, with 13 bases lying between them. This CDR3 has 15 residues. In germline, CDR1 is SGDLS, CDR2 YYNGEE. Written as DNA, the CDR3 is TGTGCCAGCAGCGTACAGTCCCACCAGGATGAAAAACTGTTTTTT. Translating it yields CASSVQSHQDEKLFF.

The chain is built from TRBV28 and TRBJ2-1, with 7 bases that match TRBD2. Germline V CDR1 and CDR2: MDHEN, SYDVKM. V shed 6 bases and J 3 bases; nucleotides not matched to a gene: 11. The CDR3 extends over 16 amino acids. The CDR3 DNA sequence: TGTGCCAGCAGCCCCGCAGCGGGGAGGGTCTACAATGAGCAGTTCTTC. Translation: CASSPAAGRVYNEQFF.

This clone was seen only a few times. The chain joins TRBV2 to TRBJ2-2; the D gene is possibly TRBD2 (5 bases). V was shortened by 5 bases and J by 5 bases, with 9 bases between the two germline ends. CDR1 SNHLY and CDR2 FYNNEI come from the germline V gene. The length of the CDR3 is 13 residues. The CDR3 here is CASSFTSTGELFF. CDR3 DNA: TGTGCCAGCAGTTTTACTAGTACCGGGGAGCTGTTTTTT.

As to this clone: A read error may produce the germline difference seen at one junction end. The J gene is TRBJ2-2, the V gene TRBV11-2, with TRBD2 identical over 7 bases. CDR3 length: 18 residues. In germline, CDR1 is SGHAT, CDR2 FQNNGV. CDR3 bases: TGTGCCAGCAGCTTATCGGACAAAGCGGGACGCCTTTTTGGGGGGCTGTTTTTT. As protein: CASSLSDKAGRLFGGLFF.

The chain couples TRBV9 to TRBJ2-5; tentatively, D is TRBD2 (5 bases). Germline V lookup: CDR1 SGDLS, CDR2 YYNGEE. This CDR3 contains 12 residues. V was pared by 4 bases and J by 5 bases, with 9 bases between. The DNA of the CDR3 is TGTGCCAGCAGCCTTCCGGGGGAGACCCAGTACTTC. Translating gives CASSLPGETQYF.

This clone was detected only once. V and J are TRBV6-5 and TRBJ2-5; D is possibly TRBD1 (5 bases). Germline V gene lookup returns CDR1 MNHEY and CDR2 SVGAGI. CDR3 length equals 12 residues. Deletions cut 7 bases from V and 1 base from J, with 7 bases between. CDR3 nucleotides: TGTGCCAGCAATGGGGCCCAAGAGACCCAGTACTTC. Residues: CASNGAQETQYF.